This TCR beta chain emerged from a study of cytomegalovirus exposure and HLA in healthy donors. Study background: Later, an analysis reported that the 110 or so validation repertoires had used the same platform as the approximately 670 first-cohort repertoires.

This CDR3 is 18 amino acids long. On this clone: The antigen remains undetermined.

Study-wide findings and caveats: A later analysis found first-cohort TCR clusters tended to co-occur in the 90 to 150 validation repertoires. The authors enumerated 150 to 200 TCR beta chains as linked to cytomegalovirus. Most TCRs appeared rarely, but some public TCRs recurred in many donors.

This table comes from immunoSEQ multiplex PCR, and its TCRdb copy is limited to in-frame clones, with some not included. Among more than 45,000 clones, roughly 90% were seen once, and the ten largest hold 2.2%. The sample taken for sequencing was PBMCs. The rearrangement links TRBV1 to TRBJ2-3; the table assigns TRBD2, which was not confirmed against the DNA. TRBV1 is given as a pseudogene. The source of this sequence is a woman in her thirties in good health and CMV-seronegative. In DNA form, the CDR3 reads TGCACCAGCAGCCAAGATGCGCTAGCGGGAGGCCCTCGGAATACGCAGTATTTT. The encoded protein is CTSSQDALAGGPRNTQYF.